What follows describes a single T cell receptor (beta chain). The sample originates from a study of shared clonotypes between healthy human individuals. Researchers ran the assay at a deep level. The material for each subset, its genomic DNA, was split evenly across several immunoSEQ plates. It was on ten immunoSEQ deep assay plates that unsorted PBMC DNA was sequenced. Method: immunoSEQ multiplex PCR; TCRdb's copy keeps in-frame clones and lacks some. The data hold about 520,000 clones, with about 78% observed a single time. Germline V gives CDR1 LNHDA, CDR2 SQIVND (reference sequence). The CDR3 has 14 amino acids. Germline trimming cut 4 bases from V and 6 bases from J; bases unmatched to any gene: 5. Those who donated were healthy HIV-negative adults, with no recent acute infections or vaccinations reported.

The rearrangement uses TRBV19 and TRBJ2-4, with 8 bases aligning to TRBD1. The sequenced sample was PBMCs. The TCR sequence derives from a woman aged 35 to 49 in good health. Some clones in this sample may be carry-over from other donors' samples. CDR3 coding DNA: TGTGCCAGTAGTACGCAGGACAGGGTAAACATTCAGTACTTC. Amino acid sequence: CASSTQDRVNIQYF. The variable domain in full, with the rest retrieved from reference TRBV19 and TRBJ2-4, is DGGITQSPKYLFRKEGQNVTLSCEQNLNHDAMYWYRQDPGQGLRLIYYSQIVNDFQKGDIAEGYSVSREKKESFPLTVTSAQKNPTAFYLCASSTQDRVNIQYFGAGTRLSVL.